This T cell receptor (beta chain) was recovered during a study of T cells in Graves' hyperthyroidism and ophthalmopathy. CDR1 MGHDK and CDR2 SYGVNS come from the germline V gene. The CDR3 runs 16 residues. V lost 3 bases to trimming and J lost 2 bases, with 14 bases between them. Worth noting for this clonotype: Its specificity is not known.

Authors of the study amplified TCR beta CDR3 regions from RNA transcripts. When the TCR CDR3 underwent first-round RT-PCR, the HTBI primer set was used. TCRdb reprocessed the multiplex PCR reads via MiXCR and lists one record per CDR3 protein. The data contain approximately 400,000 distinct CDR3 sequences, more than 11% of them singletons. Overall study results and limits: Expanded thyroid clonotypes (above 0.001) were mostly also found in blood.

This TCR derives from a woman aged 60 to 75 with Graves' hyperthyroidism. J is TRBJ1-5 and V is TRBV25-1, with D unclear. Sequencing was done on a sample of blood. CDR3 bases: TGTGCCAGCAGTGAGGGCGGGAAGTGGGGCAATCAGCCCCAGCATTTT. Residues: CASSEGGKWGNQPQHF.